This entry lists 9 T cell receptor beta chains sequenced from one sample in a study of beta chain features in type 1 diabetes (dated by TCRdb to between 2017 and 2018). Library preparation employed the immunoSEQ multiplex PCR assay. The entire isolated RNA was reverse transcribed using the High Capacity cDNA Reverse Transcription Kit, and thus expressed TCRB transcripts were sequenced. TCRdb obtained this table from immuneACCESS and retained in-frame rearrangements with V and J assigned. These tables miss some clones; where compared with another copy, unresolved V genes account for less than half of the shortfall, and the remainder is unexplained. The sample table contains approximately 260,000 clones; only one count was recorded for about 20% of them. Together, the top ten hold about 0.027% of the sample. Findings and caveats that apply to the study as a whole: A moderate but significant shortening of TCRB CDR3 length was observed in type 1 diabetes patients in all four CD4+ subsets.

Their antigen targets remain unknown. The sample was naive CD4+ T cells from blood. The meaning of the sample's cell subset or site label: true naive CD4+ T cells. The receptor source for this set is a middle-aged woman with type 1 diabetes.

The chain uses TRBV5-4 and TRBJ2-2; TRBD2 is a possible D gene (6 bases). This CDR3 spans 14 amino acids. The ends were cut back, 0 bases at V and 6 bases at J, with 9 bases in the middle. Germline V gives CDR1 SGHNT, CDR2 YYREEE (reference sequence). In DNA, the CDR3 is TGTGCCAGCAGCTTGGCGCGGGGTCCCGGGGAGCTGTTTTTT. This codes for CASSLARGPGELFF.

This clone was observed a few times. The chain employs TRBV29-1 and TRBJ2-1, with 8 bases fitting TRBD2. J was trimmed by 4 bases and V by 5 bases; bases with no gene match: 7. Germline V gene data show CDR1 as SQVTM and CDR2 as ANQGSEA. There are 14 residues in the CDR3. Here the CDR3 DNA reads TGCAGCGTTATACGACTAGCGAGATACAATGAGCAGTTCTTC. Translation: CSVIRLARYNEQFF.

This clone turned up a few times. The gene calls are TRBV28 and TRBJ2-1; 7 nucleotides line up with TRBD1. This CDR3 region has 13 residues. The germline V gene encodes CDR1 MDHEN and CDR2 SYDVKM. Trimming cost V 8 bases and J 5 bases; bases outside gene matches: 6. The chain's CDR3 is CASLGQVDNEQFF. In DNA, the CDR3 is TGTGCCAGCCTTGGACAGGTAGACAATGAGCAGTTCTTC.

The V call is TRBV5-6, the J call TRBJ1-1, with 10 bases fitting TRBD1. The CDR3 consists of 15 residues. The germline V gene has CDR1 SGHDT and CDR2 YYEEEE. The trim removed 7 bases at V and 1 base at J, leaving 7 bases unmatched. This CDR3 is CASWTGGKQNTEAFF. CDR3 sequence (DNA): TGTGCCAGCTGGACAGGGGGGAAGCAGAACACTGAAGCTTTCTTT.

This clone came up a few times. V gene TRBV28 combines with J gene TRBJ2-1; TRBD2 aligns across 10 bases. The CDR3 totals 17 residues. The germline V gene encodes CDR1 MDHEN and CDR2 SYDVKM. The V and J ends lost 4 bases and 4 bases, in that order; junction bases with no gene match: 10. CDR3 sequence (DNA): TGTGCCAGCAGTTGGACTAGCGGAGGGAAGGGATACAATGAGCAGTTCTTC. It is translated as CASSWTSGGKGYNEQFF.

The chain is built from TRBV18 and TRBJ1-1; D gene uncertain. Trimming shortened V by 8 bases and J by 3 bases, and 13 bases separated the two germline ends. Germline V CDR1 and CDR2: KGHSH, LQKENI. This CDR3 has 13 residues. CDR3 residues: CASPRGEDTEAFF. CDR3 nucleotide sequence: TGTGCCAGCCCGAGAGGTGAGGACACTGAAGCTTTCTTT.

The V and J genes are TRBV18 and TRBJ1-1; TRBD1 aligns across 7 bases. V lost 5 bases to trimming and J lost 5 bases; unmatched junction nucleotides: 5. The length of the CDR3 is 13 residues. The germline gives CDR1 KGHSH, CDR2 LQKENI. This chain's CDR3 is CASSTGEWTEAFF. The DNA of the CDR3 is TGTGCCAGCTCAACAGGGGAGTGGACTGAAGCTTTCTTT. The full variable domain, its missing parts supplied by reference TRBV18 and TRBJ1-1, is NAGVMQNPRHLVRRRGQEARLRCSPMKGHSHVYWYRQLPEEGLKFMVYLQKENIIDESGMPKERFSAEFPKEGPSILRIQQVVRGDSAAYFCASSTGEWTEAFFGQGTRLTVV.

In its sample, this clone was seen a few times. The genes are TRBV6-5 and TRBJ2-1, with TRBD2 identical over 13 bases. Per the germline V gene, CDR1 is MNHEY and CDR2 is SVGAGI. This CDR3 is built from 15 residues. V dropped 6 bases and J dropped 8; count of bases not matched to a gene: 7. The CDR3 DNA is TGTGCCAGCAGGACCGGGACTAGCGGGAAGGATGAGCAGTTCTTC. This codes for CASRTGTSGKDEQFF.

This clone was detected only a few times. The chain is built from TRBV7-9 and TRBJ2-3, with D possibly matching TRBD1 (5 bases). This CDR3 is built from 15 residues. Between the trimmed V and J ends, which lost 1 base and 1 base, there was a span of 9 bases. Germline V gene data show CDR1 as SEHNR and CDR2 as FQNEAQ (reference sequence). The CDR3 spells CASSLDVTGTDTQYF. CDR3 bases: TGTGCCAGCAGCTTAGATGTGACAGGCACAGATACGCAGTATTTT.